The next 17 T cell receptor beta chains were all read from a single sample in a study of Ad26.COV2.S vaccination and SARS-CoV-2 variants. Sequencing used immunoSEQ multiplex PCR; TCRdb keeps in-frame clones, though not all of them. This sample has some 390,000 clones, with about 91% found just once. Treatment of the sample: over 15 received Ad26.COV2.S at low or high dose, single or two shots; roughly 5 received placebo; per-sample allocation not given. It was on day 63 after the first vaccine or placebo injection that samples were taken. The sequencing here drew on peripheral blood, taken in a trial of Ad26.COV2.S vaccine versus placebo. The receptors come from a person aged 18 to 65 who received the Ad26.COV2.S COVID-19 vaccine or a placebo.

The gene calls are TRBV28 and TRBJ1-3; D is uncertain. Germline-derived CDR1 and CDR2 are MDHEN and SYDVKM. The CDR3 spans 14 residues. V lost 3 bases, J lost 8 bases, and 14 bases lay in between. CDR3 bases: TGTGCCAGCAGTTTTTCCGGGGAGCGGTACACCATATATTTT. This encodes CASSFSGERYTIYF.

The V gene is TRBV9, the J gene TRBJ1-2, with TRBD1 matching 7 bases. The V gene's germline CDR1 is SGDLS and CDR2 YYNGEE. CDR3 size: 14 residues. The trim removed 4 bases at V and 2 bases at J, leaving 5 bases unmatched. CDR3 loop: CASSPTGANYGYTF. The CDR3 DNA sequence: TGTGCCAGCAGCCCCACAGGGGCCAACTATGGCTACACCTTC. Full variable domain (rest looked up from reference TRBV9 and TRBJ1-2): DSGVTQTPKHLITATGQRVTLRCSPRSGDLSVYWYQQSLDQGLQFLIQYYNGEERAKGNILERFSAQQFPDLHSELNLSSLELGDSALYFCASSPTGANYGYTFGSGTRLTVV.

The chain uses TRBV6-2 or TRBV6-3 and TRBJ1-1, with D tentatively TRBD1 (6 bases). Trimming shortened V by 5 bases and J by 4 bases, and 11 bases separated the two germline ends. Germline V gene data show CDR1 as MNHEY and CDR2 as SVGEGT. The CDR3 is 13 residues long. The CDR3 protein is CASSLSGVTEAFF. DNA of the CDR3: TGTGCCAGCAGTCTCTCAGGGGTCACTGAAGCTTTCTTT.

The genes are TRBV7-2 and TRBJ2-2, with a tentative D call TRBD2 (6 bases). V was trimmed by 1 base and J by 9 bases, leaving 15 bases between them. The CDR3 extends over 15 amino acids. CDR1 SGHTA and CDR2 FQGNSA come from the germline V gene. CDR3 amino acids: CASSLGGGVIRELFF. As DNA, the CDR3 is TGTGCCAGCAGCTTAGGCGGAGGGGTGATAAGGGAGCTGTTTTTT.

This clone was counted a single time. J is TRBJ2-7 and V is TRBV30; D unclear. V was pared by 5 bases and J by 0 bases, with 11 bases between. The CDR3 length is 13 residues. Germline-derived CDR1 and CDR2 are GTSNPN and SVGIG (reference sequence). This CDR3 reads CAWGRRSSYEQYF. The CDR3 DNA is TGTGCCTGGGGAAGAAGGAGCTCCTACGAGCAGTACTTC.

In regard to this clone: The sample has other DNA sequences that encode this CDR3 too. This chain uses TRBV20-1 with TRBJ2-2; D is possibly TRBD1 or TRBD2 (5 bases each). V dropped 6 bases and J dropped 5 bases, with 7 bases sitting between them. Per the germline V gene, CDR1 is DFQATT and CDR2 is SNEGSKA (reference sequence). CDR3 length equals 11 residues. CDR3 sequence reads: CSAEGTGELFF. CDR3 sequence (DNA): TGCAGTGCCGAGGGGACCGGGGAGCTGTTTTTT.

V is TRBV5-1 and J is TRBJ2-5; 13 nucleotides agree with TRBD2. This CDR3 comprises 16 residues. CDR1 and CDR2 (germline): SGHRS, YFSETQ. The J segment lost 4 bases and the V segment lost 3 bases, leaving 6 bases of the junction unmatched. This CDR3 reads CASSSSGLAGAETQYF. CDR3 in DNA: TGCGCCAGCAGCTCCTCTGGACTAGCGGGAGCAGAGACCCAGTACTTC.

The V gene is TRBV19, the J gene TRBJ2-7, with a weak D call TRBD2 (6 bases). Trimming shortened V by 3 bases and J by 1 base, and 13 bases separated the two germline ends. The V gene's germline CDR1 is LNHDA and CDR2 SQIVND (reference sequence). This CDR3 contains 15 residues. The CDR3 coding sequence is TGTGCCAGTAGTATGAGGATAGCGGCATCCTACGAGCAGTACTTC. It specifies CASSMRIAASYEQYF.

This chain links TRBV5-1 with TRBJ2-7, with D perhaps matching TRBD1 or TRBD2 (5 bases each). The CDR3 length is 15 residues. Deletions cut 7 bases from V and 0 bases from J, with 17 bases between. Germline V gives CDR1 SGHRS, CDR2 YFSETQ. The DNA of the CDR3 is TGCGCCAGCGACTGGGACGGATCGACCTCCTACGAGCAGTACTTC. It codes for CASDWDGSTSYEQYF. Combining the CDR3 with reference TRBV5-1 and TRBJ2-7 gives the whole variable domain KAGVTQTPRYLIKTRGQQVTLSCSPISGHRSVSWYQQTPGQGLQFLFEYFSETQRNKGNFPGRFSGRQFSNSRSEMNVSTLELGDSALYLCASDWDGSTSYEQYFGPGTRLTVT.

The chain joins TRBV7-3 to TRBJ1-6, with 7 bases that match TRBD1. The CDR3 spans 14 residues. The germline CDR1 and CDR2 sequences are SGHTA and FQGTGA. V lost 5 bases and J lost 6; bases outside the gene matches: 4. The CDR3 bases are TGTGCCAGCAGCCCCGGGACAGCTAATTCACCCCTCCACTTT. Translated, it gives CASSPGTANSPLHF.

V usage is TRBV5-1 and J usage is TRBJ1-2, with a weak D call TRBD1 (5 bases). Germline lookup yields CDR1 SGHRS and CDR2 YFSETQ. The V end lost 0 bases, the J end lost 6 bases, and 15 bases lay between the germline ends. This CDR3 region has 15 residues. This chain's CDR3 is CASSLAREGRHGYTF. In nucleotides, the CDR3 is TGCGCCAGCAGCTTGGCCAGGGAAGGGCGGCATGGCTACACCTTC.

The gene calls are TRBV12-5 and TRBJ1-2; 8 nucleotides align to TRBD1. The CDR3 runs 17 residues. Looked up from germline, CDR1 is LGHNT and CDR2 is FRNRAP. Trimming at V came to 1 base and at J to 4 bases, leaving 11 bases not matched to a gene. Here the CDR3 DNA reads TGTGCTAGTGGTTTGGCACCCAGGGGGCGGCCCCTCTATGGCTACACCTTC. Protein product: CASGLAPRGRPLYGYTF.

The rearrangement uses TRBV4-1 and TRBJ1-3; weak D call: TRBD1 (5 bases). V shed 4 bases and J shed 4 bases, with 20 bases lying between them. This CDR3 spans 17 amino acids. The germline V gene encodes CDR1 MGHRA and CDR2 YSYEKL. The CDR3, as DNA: TGCGCCAGCAGCCCAACCGGGACCTCCAGTGGAGGAAACACCATATATTTT. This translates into CASSPTGTSSGGNTIYF.

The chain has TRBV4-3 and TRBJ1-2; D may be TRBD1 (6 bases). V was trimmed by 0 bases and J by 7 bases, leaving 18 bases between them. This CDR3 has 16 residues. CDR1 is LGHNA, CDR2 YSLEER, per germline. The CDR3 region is CASSQDGGGELSGYTF. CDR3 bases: TGCGCCAGCAGCCAAGATGGAGGGGGTGAGCTGAGTGGCTACACCTTC.

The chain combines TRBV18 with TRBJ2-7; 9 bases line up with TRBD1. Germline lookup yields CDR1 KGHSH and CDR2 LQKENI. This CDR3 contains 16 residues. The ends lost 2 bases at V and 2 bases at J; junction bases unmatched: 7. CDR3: CASSPTGQGFPYEQYF. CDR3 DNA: TGTGCCAGCTCACCAACGGGACAGGGATTTCCCTACGAGCAGTACTTC. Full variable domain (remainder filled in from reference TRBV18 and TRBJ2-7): NAGVMQNPRHLVRRRGQEARLRCSPMKGHSHVYWYRQLPEEGLKFMVYLQKENIIDESGMPKERFSAEFPKEGPSILRIQQVVRGDSAAYFCASSPTGQGFPYEQYFGPGTRLTVT.

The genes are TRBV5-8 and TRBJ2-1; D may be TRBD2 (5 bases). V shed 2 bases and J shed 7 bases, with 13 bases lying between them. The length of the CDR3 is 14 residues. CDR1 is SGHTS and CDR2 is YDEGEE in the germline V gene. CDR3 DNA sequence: TGTGCCAGCAGCTTTAGAATAGCGCGGAATGAGCAGTTCTTC. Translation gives CASSFRIARNEQFF.

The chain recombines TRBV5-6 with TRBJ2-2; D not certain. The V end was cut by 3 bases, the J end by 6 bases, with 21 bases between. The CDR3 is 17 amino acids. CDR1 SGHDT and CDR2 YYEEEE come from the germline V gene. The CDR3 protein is CASSSLRARVRAGELFF. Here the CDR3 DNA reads TGTGCCAGCAGCTCCCTAAGGGCTCGGGTCCGGGCCGGGGAGCTGTTTTTT.